The T cell receptor (beta chain) described here comes from a study of shared clonotypes between healthy human individuals. Study-wide results and limits: Clonotypes that were shared across a few donors made up approximately 5% of naive CD4 clonotypes.

Libraries were prepared by immunoSEQ multiplex PCR; TCRdb keeps only in-frame clonotypes and omits some of them. The sample has 760,000 or so clones; 95% to 97% are singletons. This clone is a singleton in its sample. The antigen remains undetermined. Naive CD8 cells were CD45RO-negative, positively selected for CCR7, excluding terminally differentiated effector memory CD45RA+ cells. Donors were Caucasian adults residing in Nashville, Tennessee, USA. The receptor was derived from a man in his thirties or forties in good health. Sequenced material: naive CD8+ T cells sorted from blood.

The CDR3 coding sequence is TGTGCCAGCAGTAGAGGTTATGGGCAGTACTTC. Amino acids: CASSRGYGQYF. The rearrangement uses TRBV27 and TRBJ2-7; D is uncertain. The CDR3 runs 11 residues. The V end lost 5 bases, the J end lost 9 bases, and 11 bases lay between the germline ends. Per the germline V gene, CDR1 is MNHEY and CDR2 is SMNVEV (reference sequence).